The T cell receptor beta chain under discussion was sequenced for a study of shared clonotypes between healthy human individuals. Study observations and caveats: Among donors, sharing of clonotypes was expected to be affected by sequencing depth.

All donors qualified as healthy HIV-negative adults and had experienced no recent acute infections or vaccinations. Germline-derived CDR1 and CDR2 are SEHNR and FQNEAQ (reference sequence). This CDR3 has 15 amino acids. Losses at the gene ends were 2 bases for V and 6 bases for J; bases not matched to a gene: 9. Each subset's genomic DNA was shared equally among a number of immunoSEQ plates. Among the unsorted PBMC samples, replicate PCRs used about 310 ng DNA, 25,000 to 35,000 T cell genomes. The method was immunoSEQ multiplex PCR; TCRdb's version includes in-frame clones alone and lacks a portion of them. The profile shows 400,000 to 600,000 clones, around 79% of them singletons. About this clone: Its specificity is unknown.

This sequence joins TRBV7-9 and TRBJ2-7, with TRBD1 matching over 8 bases. The sequence was collected from a woman between 40 and 50 years old in good health. Some clones in this sample may be carry-over from other donors' samples. The specimen sequenced was PBMCs. In DNA, the CDR3 is TGTGCCAGCAGCTTATGGCAGGGGGCGAAAGGCGAGCAGTACTTC. It is translated as CASSLWQGAKGEQYF.